The rows below give T cell receptor beta chains drawn from one sample of a study of shared clonotypes between healthy human individuals. The table came from immunoSEQ multiplex PCR; TCRdb's copy has only in-frame clones and leaves some out. Among about a million clones, approximately 80% were seen once, and the ten largest hold 0.89%. The sample consisted of memory CD4+ T cells from PBMCs. The receptors here all came from a man between 18 and 29 years old in good health. Some clones in this sample may be carry-over from other donors' samples. Both conserved end residues are part of each CDR3. D genes are given only for firm matches. Part of the rows lack a size; the others show once, few, many or a class for expanded clones.

abundance	len	v_gene	d_gene	j_gene	CDR3aa	CDR3nt
-	14	TRBV4-1	-	TRBJ2-7	CASSPILRDYEQYF	TGCGCCAGCAGCCCCATTTTGCGGGACTACGAGCAGTACTTC
-	14	TRBV18	-	TRBJ2-7	CASSPVEGTHEQYF	TGTGCCAGCTCACCGGTCGAGGGGACCCACGAGCAGTACTTC
few	13	TRBV28	-	TRBJ1-1	CASNLVAGGKAFF	TGTGCCAGCAATTTGGTTGCGGGGGGCAAAGCTTTCTTT
-	17	TRBV18	-	TRBJ1-4	CASSPRPGRGTNEKLFF	TGTGCCAGCTCACCACGCCCAGGGCGGGGTACTAATGAAAAACTGTTTTTT
-	11	TRBV6-1	-	TRBJ1-5	CASSGNQPQHF	TGTGCCAGCAGCGGGAATCAGCCCCAGCATTTT
-	13	TRBV7-9	-	TRBJ2-5	CASSPRGDETQYF	TGTGCCAGCAGCCCTCGGGGCGATGAGACCCAGTACTTC
-	16	TRBV18	TRBD2	TRBJ2-5	CASSPLTSGGQETQYF	TGTGCCAGCTCACCTTTGACTAGCGGGGGACAAGAGACCCAGTACTTC
-	13	TRBV6-5	-	TRBJ1-2	CASSPRVLWGYTF	TGTGCCAGCAGCCCCAGGGTACTCTGGGGCTACACCTTC
-	15	TRBV5-1	-	TRBJ2-3	CASSARERRTDTQYF	TGCGCCAGCAGCGCTCGGGAGAGACGCACAGATACGCAGTATTTT
few	15	TRBV5-6	-	TRBJ2-6	CASSAVRAGANVLTF	TGTGCCAGCAGCGCTGTGAGGGCTGGGGCCAACGTCCTGACTTTC
-	17	TRBV6-4	TRBD1	TRBJ2-2	CASSTGTGGTNTGELFF	TGTGCCAGCAGTACCGGGACAGGGGGGACGAACACCGGGGAGCTGTTTTTT
-	15	TRBV7-2	-	TRBJ2-3	CASSLKALEGDTQYF	TGTGCCAGCAGCTTAAAAGCGCTAGAAGGGGATACGCAGTATTTT
-	18	TRBV28	TRBD1	TRBJ2-3	CASRSPLSQGTGTDTQYF	TGTGCCAGCAGATCACCCCTCTCTCAAGGGACAGGCACAGATACGCAGTATTTT
-	15	TRBV27	-	TRBJ1-4	CASSWGWRANEKLFF	TGTGCCAGCAGCTGGGGGTGGAGGGCTAATGAAAAACTGTTTTTT
-	13	TRBV19	-	TRBJ2-5	CASSIKGKETQYF	TGTGCCAGTAGTATTAAGGGAAAAGAGACCCAGTACTTC
-	17	TRBV2	TRBD1	TRBJ1-4	CASRAVPGQVGGEKLFF	TGTGCCAGCAGAGCGGTCCCGGGACAGGTTGGGGGTGAAAAACTGTTTTTT
-	17	TRBV9	TRBD2	TRBJ2-1	CASSVGTSGRRDNEQFF	TGTGCCAGCAGCGTAGGCACTAGCGGGAGGAGGGACAATGAGCAGTTCTTC
-	13	TRBV2	-	TRBJ1-4	CASSGRGNEKLFF	TGTGCCAGCAGTGGGCGGGGAAATGAAAAACTGTTTTTT
-	11	TRBV2	TRBD1	TRBJ2-3	CASRTGDTQYF	TGTGCCAGCAGGACAGGGGACACGCAGTATTTT
once	13	TRBV19	TRBD1	TRBJ2-7	CASSPGTGVQQYF	TGTGCCAGTAGTCCCGGGACAGGGGTTCAGCAGTACTTC
-	12	TRBV18	-	TRBJ2-3	CASSLKDDTQYF	TGTGCCAGCTCACTGAAGGACGATACGCAGTATTTT
once	15	TRBV11-2	-	TRBJ2-7	CASSLGPGAAYEQYF	TGTGCCAGCAGCTTAGGCCCGGGGGCGGCCTACGAGCAGTACTTC
-	14	TRBV27	-	TRBJ2-7	CASSLRQGTYEQYF	TGTGCCAGCAGTTTACGGCAGGGGACCTACGAGCAGTACTTC
-	14	TRBV4-2	-	TRBJ1-1	CASTPQRGNTEAFF	TGTGCCAGCACCCCCCAGAGGGGGAACACTGAAGCTTTCTTT
-	15	TRBV7-2	-	TRBJ2-7	CASSLAGTRYYEQYF	TGTGCCAGCAGCTTAGCGGGGACCCGATACTACGAGCAGTACTTC
-	17	TRBV10-3	TRBD1	TRBJ2-1	CAIKGQGGPSSYNEQFF	TGTGCCATCAAGGGACAGGGGGGTCCGAGCTCCTACAATGAGCAGTTCTTC
-	14	TRBV11-2	TRBD2	TRBJ2-1	CASSSSSGYNEQFF	TGTGCCAGCAGCTCCTCTAGCGGGTACAATGAGCAGTTCTTC
-	15	TRBV5-1	TRBD2	TRBJ2-1	CASSFSGRGPNEQFF	TGCGCCAGCAGCTTTAGCGGGAGAGGGCCCAATGAGCAGTTCTTC
-	14	TRBV18	-	TRBJ2-6	CASSPNSGANVLTF	TGTGCCAGCTCACCGAACTCTGGGGCCAACGTCCTGACTTTC
-	13	TRBV7-3	-	TRBJ2-2	CASSLTSAGELFF	TGTGCCAGCAGCTTAACTTCTGCCGGGGAGCTGTTTTTT
-	17	TRBV18	TRBD1	TRBJ2-7	CASSPRPGQGSSYEQYF	TGTGCCAGCTCACCCCGACCGGGACAGGGGAGCTCCTACGAGCAGTACTTC
-	15	TRBV5-1	TRBD2	TRBJ2-2	CASSLAGGRTGELFF	TGCGCCAGCAGCTTGGCGGGAGGGCGCACCGGGGAGCTGTTTTTT
-	15	TRBV18	-	TRBJ1-4	CASSPPPGAWGKLFF	TGTGCCAGCTCACCACCGCCAGGGGCCTGGGGAAAACTGTTTTTT
-	13	TRBV7-2	-	TRBJ1-5	CASSLEGGQPQHF	TGTGCCAGCAGCCTAGAGGGGGGTCAGCCCCAGCATTTT
-	15	TRBV7-2	-	TRBJ1-2	CASSLGPGANYGYTF	TGTGCCAGCAGCTTAGGCCCAGGGGCTAACTATGGCTACACCTTC
once	16	TRBV9	TRBD2	TRBJ2-7	CASSVGRTSAYYEQYF	TGTGCCAGCAGCGTCGGGCGGACTAGCGCCTACTACGAGCAGTACTTC
-	15	TRBV28	-	TRBJ1-2	CASSLPHGQFYGYTF	TGTGCCAGCAGTTTACCCCACGGACAGTTTTATGGCTACACCTTC
-	14	TRBV11-2	-	TRBJ1-1	CASSSLQGNTEAFF	TGTGCCAGCAGCAGTCTCCAGGGGAACACTGAAGCTTTCTTT
-	11	TRBV29-1	-	TRBJ1-2	CSVAGLGGYTF	TGCAGCGTTGCGGGATTGGGCGGCTACACCTTC
-	13	TRBV5-1	-	TRBJ1-4	CASSLLVNEKLFF	TGCGCCAGCAGCTTGTTGGTTAATGAAAAACTGTTTTTT
-	13	TRBV18	-	TRBJ2-7	CASSRTRPGEQYF	TGTGCCAGCTCACGAACTCGACCTGGCGAGCAGTACTTC
-	15	TRBV18	-	TRBJ1-5	CASSLHWGAGQPQHF	TGTGCCAGCTCACTTCACTGGGGGGCTGGGCAGCCCCAGCATTTT
-	14	TRBV2	-	TRBJ2-1	CASSERTEYNEQFF	TGTGCCAGCAGTGAACGTACGGAGTACAATGAGCAGTTCTTC
-	12	TRBV28	-	TRBJ1-4	CASSSLNEKLFF	TGTGCCAGCAGTTCCCTAAATGAAAAACTGTTTTTT
-	13	TRBV27	-	TRBJ2-7	CASSLSPGIEQYF	TGTGCCAGCAGTTTATCCCCGGGGATCGAGCAGTACTTC
-	11	TRBV20-1	-	TRBJ2-1	CSASGYNEQFF	TGCAGTGCTAGCGGCTACAATGAGCAGTTCTTC
few	13	TRBV6-4	-	TRBJ2-3	CASSRTSRDTQYF	TGTGCCAGCAGCCGAACTAGCAGGGATACGCAGTATTTT
-	11	TRBV2	-	TRBJ2-7	CASRVEGEQYF	TGTGCCAGCCGGGTGGAGGGCGAGCAGTACTTC
-	13	TRBV7-3	-	TRBJ1-2	CASSLGLGGGYTF	TGTGCCAGCAGCTTAGGTCTTGGTGGGGGCTACACCTTC
-	13	TRBV30	-	TRBJ1-1	CAWSTGIGTEAFF	TGTGCCTGGAGTACAGGTATAGGGACTGAAGCTTTCTTT
-	13	TRBV10-1	-	TRBJ2-5	CASSERYQETQYF	TGCGCCAGCAGTGAAAGGTACCAAGAGACCCAGTACTTC
once	16	TRBV28	TRBD1	TRBJ1-1	CASSSRTGTLNTEAFF	TGTGCCAGCAGTTCACGGACAGGGACCCTGAACACTGAAGCTTTCTTT
-	16	TRBV14	-	TRBJ2-4	CASSQEQHGAKNIQYF	TGTGCCAGCAGCCAAGAGCAGCATGGGGCCAAAAACATTCAGTACTTC
once	13	TRBV18	-	TRBJ2-7	CASSPTRSYEQYF	TGTGCCAGCTCACCAACTCGCTCCTACGAGCAGTACTTC